The entry that follows covers one T cell receptor beta chain sequence. Its antigen remains unknown. Trimming removed 5 bases at V and 0 bases at J, with 11 bases between. This CDR3 contains 15 residues. Germline CDR1 reads SGHTA; CDR2 reads FQGNSA. This sample is part of a study of T cell responses to AZD1222 COVID-19 vaccine. Study-wide results and caveats: Reportedly, nearly half of unique spike TCRs recognized epitopes outside B.1.351/B.1.1.7 mutations. The sample set comprised mostly white British donors with more females, and clonal diversity was possibly underestimated.

The assay was immunoSEQ multiplex PCR, and TCRdb's table has in-frame clones only and misses some. The profile shows approximately 120,000 clones, about 87% of them singletons. The material was peripheral blood, obtained on day 0 of AZD1222 vaccination. V is TRBV7-2 and J is TRBJ1-5; possibly TRBD1 for D (5 bases). The receptor was isolated from an adult in good health. For the CDR3, the DNA is TGTGCCAGCAGCGGACGGGGGGGTAGCAATCAGCCCCAGCATTTT. Protein product: CASSGRGGSNQPQHF. Together with reference TRBV7-2 and TRBJ1-5, the CDR3 gives the full variable domain: GAGVSQSPSNKVTEKGKDVELRCDPISGHTALYWYRQSLGQGLEFLIYFQGNSAPDKSGLPSDRFSAERTGGSVSTLTIQRTQQEDSAVYLCASSGRGGSNQPQHFGDGTRLSIL.